The present T cell receptor beta chain was sequenced within a study of control samples from healthy donors and cancer patients. Profiling relied on immunoSEQ multiplex PCR, and the TCRdb table lists in-frame clones only, not all of them. There are 40,000 to 50,000 clones in the sample; over 90% occur only once, and around 24% lies in the top ten. In germline, CDR1 is LGHNT, CDR2 FRNRAP. CDR3 size: 15 residues. V trimming: 6 bases; J trimming: 4 bases; junction bases outside the gene matches: 7. This TCR came from a woman aged 45 to 65 with head and neck cancer. The sample taken for sequencing was PBMCs. This chain connects TRBV12-5 to TRBJ2-1, with TRBD1 matching over 9 bases. The CDR3 region has the DNA TGTGCTAGTGGCTCGGGACAGGGATCATACAATGAGCAGTTCTTC. Translated: CASGSGQGSYNEQFF.